The T cell receptor beta chain described here comes from a study of T cells after yellow fever vaccination. Study-level points and caveats: Among primary-vaccination clones, most reappeared after the booster, at around 97% for CD4 and about 90% for CD8. Abundant clonotypes from the bulk population could have been carried over as contaminants into FACS-sorted repertoires.

Germline V lookup: CDR1 DFQATT, CDR2 SNEGSKA (reference sequence). The J segment lost 7 bases and the V segment lost 6 bases, leaving 10 bases of the junction unmatched. The CDR3 totals 14 residues. With regard to this clonotype: Its antigen is currently unknown.

TCRdb passed the 5' RACE reads through MiXCR, listing each CDR3 protein once. Here the sample spans about 210,000 distinct CDR3 sequences, around 6.7% being singletons. The clonotype was recovered from a man aged 30-40 years who received the YFV17D yellow fever vaccine. The chain joins TRBV20-1 to TRBJ1-1, with 11 bases lining up with TRBD1. Sample: CD4+ T cells sorted from PBMCs, taken on the day of the yellow fever booster vaccination. CDR3 protein: CSAKEGTGGSEAFF. The CDR3 DNA sequence: TGCAGTGCGAAAGAAGGGACAGGGGGAAGTGAAGCTTTCTTT.